The present T cell receptor beta chain was sequenced within a study of cytotoxic CD8 clonotypes in ibrutinib-treated CLL listed by TCRdb under 2021. As for the study more broadly: The cohort included about 15 treatment-naive and ten to eleven relapsed/refractory patients; under 18 were IGHV unmutated. Partial responses were observed in approximately 24 patients and complete responses in 2; after a median follow-up of 68 months, remission was maintained in 15 or so patients and progression was observed in roughly twelve. Samples at response were collected after a median of about 12 months of treatment, with a range of 6 to 36 months. Samples averaged roughly 260,000 productive templates and approximately 100,000 productive rearrangements. Longitudinal samples were obtainable from about 30% of the roughly 90 participants in the trial. Cryopreserved peripheral blood mononuclear cells were collected before treatment, at response, and at either disease progression or sustained remission. Every remission and progressive disease sample was obtained while ibrutinib was still being received by the patients. What the authors observed across the whole study: Public clonotypes were rare and either contracted or stayed stable during treatment, and the rise in clonality at ibrutinib response reflected the expansion of private clonotypes. Clonality rose at ibrutinib response, remained stable during sustained remission, and dropped back toward baseline at progression. Sampling times were not matched between sustained-remission and progressing patients, and lymph node repertoires were not studied. At baseline, clonality was higher than in age-matched healthy donors and showed a strong correlation with circulating CD8+ T-cell counts.

The goal of deep resolution MiSeq sequencing was a depth between 1 in 1 million and 1 in 200,000 T cells, and coverage averaged 10x per clonotype. The immunoSEQ hsTCRB Kit was used to generate TCR beta libraries. Per the original workflow: Data were analyzed with ImmunoSEQ Data Assistant and ImmunoSEQ Analyzer, with V, D and J genes assigned per IMGT definitions. Clonality, which ranges from 0 to 1, was calculated by subtracting the normalized Shannon entropy of productive rearrangement frequencies from one. Public clonotype analysis was restricted to overrepresented clonotypes comprising at least 0.05% of each patient's repertoire. Thirteen repertoires from age-matched healthy donors, obtained from immuneACCESS, served as clonality controls. TCRdb limited this immuneACCESS table to in-frame rearrangements with V and J called. A share of clones is missing; checked studies link under half to unresolved V genes, and the rest is unexplained. V, J and clone size reflect that table, while D and trimming were determined from the DNA. The sample records around 50,000 clones, about 50% of which are singletons. About 29% of the sample comes from the top ten.

What this sample's time point label stands for: approximately 25 months on ibrutinib. Roughly 2 micrograms of genomic DNA were extracted from cryopreserved PBMCs for TCR beta library preparation. Longitudinal blood samples from CLL patients on ibrutinib monotherapy were analyzed using high-throughput TCR beta sequencing. The patients were enrolled in a single-center, open-label phase 2 trial of ibrutinib monotherapy. The CDR3, cysteine through phenylalanine, is 17 amino acids long. Only CDR3 DNA is held: 51 bases, read in frame from base 1. The germline V gene specifies SGHRS as CDR1 and YFSETQ as CDR2. V has 1 base trimmed and J has 0 bases trimmed; junction bases matching no gene number 4. This clone showed up many times. Its target antigen remains unknown. The sample holds no much larger clone one base away, and base qualities are not on file.

The source of this sequence is a human donor with chronic lymphocytic leukemia. Recombination linked TRBV5-1 to TRBJ2-3, and TRBD2 matches 11 of the central bases. The sequences come from PBMCs, collected after 24 months of ibrutinib treatment. The CDR3 region has the sequence CASSLLTSGASTDTQYF. Read as DNA, the sequence is TGCGCCAGCAGCTTGCTGACTAGCGGGGCAAGCACAGATACGCAGTATTTT.